The T cell receptor beta chain under discussion was sequenced for a study of cytomegalovirus exposure and HLA in healthy donors. Study conclusions and caveats: Most of the CMV-associated TCR beta chains (in a later analysis) appeared to be HLA-restricted.

The V segment lost 4 bases and the J segment 0 bases; nucleotides outside the gene matches: 9. The CDR3 totals 17 residues. Per germline, CDR1 SNHLY and CDR2 FYNNEI. Concerning this clone itself: Antigen specificity is unknown.

Researchers ran the PCR with 60 Vbeta and 13 Jbeta primers. Produced via immunoSEQ multiplex PCR; TCRdb's table is partial and in-frame only. The table has over 250,000 clones, more than 55% seen once. The TCR comes from a female donor in good health and CMV-seronegative. The genes are TRBV2 and TRBJ2-1; 7 bases are shared with TRBD2. The sample consisted of PBMCs. For the CDR3, the DNA is TGTGCCAGCAGTGGGAGGAGCGGGGTTAGCTCCTACAATGAGCAGTTCTTC. Amino acids: CASSGRSGVSSYNEQFF. The whole variable domain, filled in from reference TRBV2 and TRBJ2-1, reads EPEVTQTPSHQVTQMGQEVILRCVPISNHLYFYWYRQILGQKVEFLVSFYNNEISEKSEIFDDQFSVERPDGSNFTLKIRSTKLEDSAMYFCASSGRSGVSSYNEQFFGPGTRLTVL.